The rows below give T cell receptor beta chains drawn from one sample of a study of blood T cells in healthy people across ages. MiXCR was run by TCRdb on the 5' RACE reads, yielding one entry per CDR3 protein. The data hold 650,000 to 1,000,000 distinct CDR3 sequences, with under 40% observed a single time. The sequencing sample was made of blood. The receptors come from a man aged 18-30 years in good health. CDR3s include the opening cysteine and the closing phenylalanine or tryptophan. D genes are given only for firm matches. The size entry is marked missing in some rows and otherwise reads once, few, many or a size class.

D gene: .
J gene: TRBJ1-1
clone size: .
V gene: TRBV9
CDR3 protein: CASSVEGSLAAGRAFF
CDR3 DNA: TGTGCCAGCAGCGTAGAGGGCAGTTTGGCGGCGGGGCGAGCTTTCTTT

D gene: .
J gene: TRBJ1-2
clone size: many
V gene: TRBV12-3/TRBV12-4
CDR3 protein: CASSDNNYGYTF
CDR3 DNA: TGTGCCAGCAGTGACAATAACTATGGCTACACCTTC

D gene: TRBD2
J gene: TRBJ2-5
clone size: many
V gene: TRBV29-1
CDR3 protein: CSVRGAGMETQYF
CDR3 DNA: TGCAGCGTCCGAGGAGCGGGGATGGAGACCCAGTACTTC

D gene: TRBD1
J gene: TRBJ2-7
clone size: .
V gene: TRBV5-1
CDR3 protein: CASSLVGGQGYEQYF
CDR3 DNA: TGCGCCAGCAGCTTGGTGGGCGGACAGGGCTACGAGCAGTACTTC

D gene: TRBD1
J gene: TRBJ2-3
clone size: many
V gene: TRBV12-3/TRBV12-4
CDR3 protein: CASSLGQGPDTQYF
CDR3 DNA: TGCGCCAGCAGCTTGGGACAGGGACCAGATACGCAGTATTTT

D gene: TRBD1
J gene: TRBJ1-5
clone size: few
V gene: TRBV9
CDR3 protein: CASSRTGTDNQPQHF
CDR3 DNA: TGTGCCAGCAGCAGAACCGGGACAGACAATCAGCCCCAGCATTTT

D gene: .
J gene: TRBJ2-1
clone size: .
V gene: TRBV10-3
CDR3 protein: CAISESGGDRMHNEQFF
CDR3 DNA: TGTGCCATCAGTGAGTCGGGGGGGGACAGGATGCACAATGAGCAGTTCTTC

D gene: .
J gene: TRBJ2-7
clone size: many
V gene: TRBV12-3/TRBV12-4
CDR3 protein: CASRRVRGEQYF
CDR3 DNA: TGTGCCAGCAGACGCGTTCGGGGCGAGCAGTACTTC

D gene: .
J gene: TRBJ1-3
clone size: .
V gene: TRBV12-3/TRBV12-4
CDR3 protein: CASSSTGFSGNTIYF
CDR3 DNA: TGTGCCAGCAGTTCCACAGGTTTCTCTGGAAACACCATATATTTT

D gene: TRBD1
J gene: TRBJ2-5
clone size: .
V gene: TRBV4-1
CDR3 protein: CASSQDGTGGIETQYF
CDR3 DNA: TGCGCCAGCAGCCAAGACGGGACAGGGGGCATTGAGACCCAGTACTTC

D gene: TRBD1
J gene: TRBJ1-2
clone size: .
V gene: TRBV12-3/TRBV12-4
CDR3 protein: CASSDGQGLSGYTF
CDR3 DNA: TGTGCCAGCAGCGACGGACAGGGGCTGTCTGGCTACACCTTC

D gene: .
J gene: TRBJ2-1
clone size: many
V gene: TRBV11-2
CDR3 protein: CASSLLSSYNEQFF
CDR3 DNA: TGTGCCAGCAGCTTGCTGAGCTCCTACAATGAGCAGTTCTTC

D gene: .
J gene: TRBJ2-7
clone size: .
V gene: TRBV13
CDR3 protein: CASSFTTRFAEGSSDEQYF
CDR3 DNA: TGTGCCAGCAGCTTTACTACAAGATTCGCGGAGGGAAGCTCCGACGAGCAGTACTTC

D gene: .
J gene: TRBJ2-5
clone size: .
V gene: TRBV6-5
CDR3 protein: CASSGGQGASQYF
CDR3 DNA: TGTGCCAGCAGCGGCGGGCAGGGAGCGTCCCAGTACTTC

D gene: TRBD2
J gene: TRBJ2-1
clone size: .
V gene: TRBV6-5
CDR3 protein: CASSYRRGGDEQFF
CDR3 DNA: TGTGCCAGCAGTTACCGACGGGGGGGCGATGAGCAGTTCTTC

D gene: .
J gene: TRBJ2-1
clone size: .
V gene: TRBV5-6
CDR3 protein: CASSLYDGESTSSYNEQFF
CDR3 DNA: TGTGCCAGCAGCTTATATGACGGGGAGAGCACAAGCTCCTACAATGAGCAGTTCTTC

D gene: .
J gene: TRBJ2-5
clone size: .
V gene: TRBV15
CDR3 protein: CATSGGLGYQETQYF
CDR3 DNA: TGTGCCACCAGCGGAGGTCTGGGTTACCAAGAGACCCAGTACTTC

D gene: .
J gene: TRBJ2-1
clone size: .
V gene: TRBV12-3/TRBV12-4
CDR3 protein: CASSRSGDSEQFF
CDR3 DNA: TGTGCCAGCAGTCGATCAGGGGATAGTGAGCAGTTCTTC

D gene: .
J gene: TRBJ2-1
clone size: few
V gene: TRBV5-1
CDR3 protein: CASSDGRNNEQFF
CDR3 DNA: TGCGCCAGCAGCGATGGACGTAACAATGAGCAGTTCTTC

D gene: TRBD1
J gene: TRBJ1-3
clone size: .
V gene: TRBV29-1
CDR3 protein: CSAVGQDNTIYF
CDR3 DNA: TGCAGCGCTGTGGGACAGGACAACACCATATATTTT

D gene: .
J gene: TRBJ2-5
clone size: .
V gene: TRBV7-2
CDR3 protein: CASSLRGRTQYF
CDR3 DNA: TGTGCCAGCAGCTTACGGGGAAGGACCCAGTACTTC

D gene: .
J gene: TRBJ1-3
clone size: .
V gene: TRBV29-1
CDR3 protein: CSVTMDWKGGNTIYF
CDR3 DNA: TGCAGCGTGACCATGGACTGGAAAGGAGGAAACACCATATATTTT

D gene: TRBD1
J gene: TRBJ1-6
clone size: few
V gene: TRBV28
CDR3 protein: CASSLTGMLSPLHF
CDR3 DNA: TGTGCCAGCAGCCTGACAGGGATGCTGTCACCCCTCCACTTT

D gene: .
J gene: TRBJ1-3
clone size: few
V gene: TRBV6-2/TRBV6-3
CDR3 protein: CASGTYGNTIYF
CDR3 DNA: TGTGCCAGCGGGACTTACGGAAACACCATATATTTT

D gene: .
J gene: TRBJ2-1
clone size: .
V gene: TRBV12-3/TRBV12-4
CDR3 protein: CASSSWTAYNEQFF
CDR3 DNA: TGTGCCAGCAGTTCGTGGACAGCCTACAATGAGCAGTTCTTC

D gene: TRBD1
J gene: TRBJ2-3
clone size: .
V gene: TRBV6-5
CDR3 protein: CASRLIGQGKDTQYF
CDR3 DNA: TGTGCCAGCAGGCTGATAGGACAGGGAAAAGATACGCAGTATTTT

D gene: .
J gene: TRBJ1-2
clone size: .
V gene: TRBV6-5
CDR3 protein: CASSYSSMTYGYTF
CDR3 DNA: TGTGCCAGCAGTTACTCATCAATGACCTATGGCTACACCTTC

D gene: TRBD1
J gene: TRBJ1-2
clone size: few
V gene: TRBV2
CDR3 protein: CASSSRQGYSGYTF
CDR3 DNA: TGTGCCAGCAGTTCGCGACAGGGTTATAGCGGCTACACCTTC

D gene: .
J gene: TRBJ2-5
clone size: many
V gene: TRBV12-3/TRBV12-4
CDR3 protein: CASSPLGWKETQYF
CDR3 DNA: TGTGCCAGCAGCCCATTGGGCTGGAAAGAGACCCAGTACTTC

D gene: .
J gene: TRBJ1-1
clone size: few
V gene: TRBV20-1
CDR3 protein: CSARTDMNTEAFF
CDR3 DNA: TGCAGTGCCCGGACAGACATGAACACTGAAGCTTTCTTT

D gene: .
J gene: TRBJ2-1
clone size: .
V gene: TRBV14
CDR3 protein: CASSQDLVEGGYEQFF
CDR3 DNA: TGTGCCAGCAGCCAAGATCTTGTCGAGGGGGGCTATGAGCAGTTCTTC

D gene: .
J gene: TRBJ2-1
clone size: .
V gene: TRBV18
CDR3 protein: CASSRDLYNEQFF
CDR3 DNA: TGTGCCAGCTCACGGGACCTCTACAATGAGCAGTTCTTC

D gene: TRBD1
J gene: TRBJ2-5
clone size: .
V gene: TRBV20-1
CDR3 protein: CSAAPPSGTGVSETQYF
CDR3 DNA: TGCAGTGCTGCGCCTCCCTCCGGGACAGGGGTTTCGGAGACCCAGTACTTC

D gene: TRBD1
J gene: TRBJ2-7
clone size: .
V gene: TRBV10-2
CDR3 protein: CASSMTGADSYEQYF
CDR3 DNA: TGCGCCAGCAGCATGACAGGGGCTGACTCCTACGAGCAGTACTTC

D gene: TRBD2
J gene: TRBJ2-3
clone size: few
V gene: TRBV7-8
CDR3 protein: CASSFRDYDTDTQYF
CDR3 DNA: TGTGCCAGCAGCTTTAGGGACTACGACACAGATACGCAGTATTTT

D gene: .
J gene: TRBJ1-1
clone size: few
V gene: TRBV7-2
CDR3 protein: CASSLGGGRGNTEAFF
CDR3 DNA: TGTGCCAGCAGCTTAGGAGGGGGACGAGGGAACACTGAAGCTTTCTTT

D gene: TRBD1
J gene: TRBJ1-5
clone size: .
V gene: TRBV7-8
CDR3 protein: CASSSRTGVSNQPQHF
CDR3 DNA: TGTGCCAGCAGCTCCCGGACAGGGGTTAGCAATCAGCCCCAGCATTTT

D gene: .
J gene: TRBJ1-4
clone size: .
V gene: TRBV6-5
CDR3 protein: CASRRDALRANEKLFF
CDR3 DNA: TGTGCCAGCAGACGGGACGCCCTGAGAGCTAATGAAAAACTGTTTTTT

D gene: .
J gene: TRBJ2-2
clone size: .
V gene: TRBV7-2
CDR3 protein: CASSLALRARTGELFF
CDR3 DNA: TGTGCCAGCAGCTTAGCTTTGAGGGCAAGAACCGGGGAGCTGTTTTTT

D gene: TRBD2
J gene: TRBJ2-3
clone size: .
V gene: TRBV6-5
CDR3 protein: CASSSGLAPRGDTQYF
CDR3 DNA: TGTGCCAGCAGTTCGGGACTAGCGCCCAGGGGAGATACGCAGTATTTT

D gene: TRBD1
J gene: TRBJ1-6
clone size: .
V gene: TRBV10-3
CDR3 protein: CAIRKRQGARYNSPPHF
CDR3 DNA: TGTGCCATCAGGAAAAGACAGGGGGCGCGGTATAATTCACCCCCCCACTTT

D gene: .
J gene: TRBJ1-1
clone size: few
V gene: TRBV25-1
CDR3 protein: CASSFPGDTEAFF
CDR3 DNA: TGTGCCAGCAGTTTCCCGGGGGACACTGAAGCTTTCTTT

D gene: .
J gene: TRBJ2-1
clone size: many
V gene: TRBV29-1
CDR3 protein: CSVEGASIGEQFF
CDR3 DNA: TGCAGCGTCGAGGGCGCTAGCATCGGTGAGCAGTTCTTC

D gene: .
J gene: TRBJ1-5
clone size: few
V gene: TRBV12-3/TRBV12-4
CDR3 protein: CASSRTPAGQPQHF
CDR3 DNA: TGTGCCAGCAGTAGGACCCCTGCGGGCCAGCCCCAGCATTTT

D gene: TRBD1
J gene: TRBJ1-2
clone size: .
V gene: TRBV20-1
CDR3 protein: CSARTGSYGYTF
CDR3 DNA: TGCAGTGCGCGGACAGGGAGTTATGGCTACACCTTC

D gene: TRBD2
J gene: TRBJ2-5
clone size: .
V gene: TRBV10-3
CDR3 protein: CAIKISSGAQETQYF
CDR3 DNA: TGTGCCATCAAGATATCTAGCGGGGCACAAGAGACCCAGTACTTC

D gene: .
J gene: TRBJ2-3
clone size: many
V gene: TRBV27
CDR3 protein: CASSLTQGTDTQYF
CDR3 DNA: TGTGCCAGCAGTTTAACCCAGGGTACAGATACGCAGTATTTT

D gene: .
J gene: TRBJ1-2
clone size: few
V gene: TRBV5-6
CDR3 protein: CASSSTHRTYGYTF
CDR3 DNA: TGTGCCAGCAGCTCAACGCATCGAACCTATGGCTACACCTTC

D gene: .
J gene: TRBJ2-1
clone size: few
V gene: TRBV20-1
CDR3 protein: CSAKTRSSYNEQFF
CDR3 DNA: TGCAGTGCTAAAACCCGGAGCTCCTACAATGAGCAGTTCTTC

D gene: TRBD2
J gene: TRBJ2-3
clone size: many
V gene: TRBV10-3
CDR3 protein: CAIRGLAGRAPDTQYF
CDR3 DNA: TGTGCCATCCGGGGACTAGCGGGCCGTGCCCCGGATACGCAGTATTTT

D gene: .
J gene: TRBJ1-5
clone size: .
V gene: TRBV7-2
CDR3 protein: CASSLLPVLSQPQHF
CDR3 DNA: TGTGCCAGCAGCTTATTACCAGTCTTATCTCAGCCCCAGCATTTT